This T cell receptor (beta chain) stems from a study of circulating and synovial CD4+ cells in juvenile arthritis. Regarding the study as a whole: Shared-clonotype fractions with synovium likely underestimate full repertoire overlap. These repertoires were less diverse than bulk blood CD4 repertoires. CPL versus bulk CD4 samples: T cell genome counts differed by at least an order of magnitude.

Notes on this clone: Its antigen is unidentified.

V shed 4 bases and J shed 10 bases, with 17 bases lying between them. From germline, CDR1 is KGHSH and CDR2 LQKENI. This CDR3 spans 14 amino acids. Assay: immunoSEQ multiplex PCR; the TCRdb copy retains only in-frame clones and omits some. The table lists tens of thousands of clones, about 95% of them singletons, with under 0.2% in the top ten. The sample taken for sequencing was CD4+ T cells from blood. The TCR originated in a human donor with juvenile idiopathic arthritis. The gene calls are TRBV18 and TRBJ2-1; D might be TRBD2 (6 bases). CDR3 loop: CASSRTFSGFEQFF. Here the CDR3 DNA reads TGTGCCAGCTCACGGACGTTTAGCGGATTCGAGCAGTTCTTC. The full variable domain, its missing parts supplied by reference TRBV18 and TRBJ2-1, is NAGVMQNPRHLVRRRGQEARLRCSPMKGHSHVYWYRQLPEEGLKFMVYLQKENIIDESGMPKERFSAEFPKEGPSILRIQQVVRGDSAAYFCASSRTFSGFEQFFGPGTRLTVL.